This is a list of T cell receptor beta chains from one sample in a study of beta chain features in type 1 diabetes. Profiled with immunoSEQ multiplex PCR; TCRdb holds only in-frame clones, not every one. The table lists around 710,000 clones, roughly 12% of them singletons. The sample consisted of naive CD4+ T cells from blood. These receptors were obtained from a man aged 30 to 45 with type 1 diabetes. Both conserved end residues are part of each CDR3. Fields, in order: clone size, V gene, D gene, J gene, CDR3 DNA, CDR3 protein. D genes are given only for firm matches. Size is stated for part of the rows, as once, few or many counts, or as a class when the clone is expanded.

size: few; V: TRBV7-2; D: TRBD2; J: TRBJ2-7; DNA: TGTGCCAGCAGGGGACTAGGCCATTACGAGCAGTACTTC; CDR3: CASRGLGHYEQYF
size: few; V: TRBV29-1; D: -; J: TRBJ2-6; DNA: TGCAGCGTTGCCAGGGCTGGGGCCAACGTCCTGACTTTC; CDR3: CSVARAGANVLTF
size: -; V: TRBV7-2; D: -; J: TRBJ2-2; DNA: TGTGCCAGCAGCTTAAGGGCCCAGGGGAACGGGGAGCTGTTTTTT; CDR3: CASSLRAQGNGELFF
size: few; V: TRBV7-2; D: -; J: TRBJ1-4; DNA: TGTGCCAGCAGCACTTTTTCCCCGGGGACTAATGAAAAACTGTTTTTT; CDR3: CASSTFSPGTNEKLFF
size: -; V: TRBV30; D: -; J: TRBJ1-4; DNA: TGTGCCTGGAGCCCTCCTAGGGAGGGCGAAAAACTGTTTTTT; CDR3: CAWSPPREGEKLFF
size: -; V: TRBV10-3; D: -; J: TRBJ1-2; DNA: TGTGCCATCAGAGAAACCCAGGGAGCGGTCTATGGCTACACCTTC; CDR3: CAIRETQGAVYGYTF
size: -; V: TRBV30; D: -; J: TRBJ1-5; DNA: TGTGCCTGGAGTGTAGGGGGGCAGCCCCAGCATTTT; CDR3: CAWSVGGQPQHF
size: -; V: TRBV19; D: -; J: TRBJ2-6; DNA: TGTGCCAGTGCCCCCACTGGGGCCCCAACGTCTGGGGCCAACGTCCTGACTTTC; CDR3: CASAPTGAPTSGANVLTF
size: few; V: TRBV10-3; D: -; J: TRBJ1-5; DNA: TGTGCCATCAGTGAGGTTGGAGGGGAGCAGCCCCAGCATTTT; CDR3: CAISEVGGEQPQHF
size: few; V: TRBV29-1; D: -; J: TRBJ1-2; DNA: TGCAGCGCCGACCGGTATAACTATGGCTACACCTTC; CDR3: CSADRYNYGYTF
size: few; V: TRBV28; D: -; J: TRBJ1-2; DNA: TGTGCCAGCAGTGGGGACGGACTTCAAGGCTACACCTTC; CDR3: CASSGDGLQGYTF
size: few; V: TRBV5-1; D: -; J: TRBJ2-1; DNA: TGCGCCAGCGGGCCGGACAATGAGCAGTTCTTC; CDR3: CASGPDNEQFF
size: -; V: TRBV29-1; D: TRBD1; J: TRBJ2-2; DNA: TGCAGCGTCCCCTCAGGGGGCACCGGGGAGCTGTTTTTT; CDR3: CSVPSGGTGELFF
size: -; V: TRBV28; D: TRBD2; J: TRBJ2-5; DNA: TGTGCCAGCAGTTTCTCGCTAGCGGGGAGAGAGACCCAGTACTTC; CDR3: CASSFSLAGRETQYF
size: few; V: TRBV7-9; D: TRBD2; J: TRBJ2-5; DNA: TGTGCCAGCAGCCCTCCCGGCGCTAGCGGGCAAGAGACCCAGTACTTC; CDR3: CASSPPGASGQETQYF
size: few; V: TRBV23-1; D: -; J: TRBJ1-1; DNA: TGCGCCAGCAGTCAACCTTCTTGGGCAGGGGCCTGGAACACTGAAGCTTTCTTT; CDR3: CASSQPSWAGAWNTEAFF
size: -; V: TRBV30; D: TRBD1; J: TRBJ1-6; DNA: TGTGCCTGGAGGAGGGACAGCGATAATTCACCCCTCCACTTT; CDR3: CAWRRDSDNSPLHF
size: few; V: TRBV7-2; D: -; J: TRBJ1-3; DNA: TGTGCCAGCAGCTCAGGGCCGGGAGGAAACACCATATATTTT; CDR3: CASSSGPGGNTIYF
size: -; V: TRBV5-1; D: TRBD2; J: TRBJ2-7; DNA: TGCGCCAGCAGCGGGGGCTCGGGACTAGCGCCCTACGAGCAGTACTTC; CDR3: CASSGGSGLAPYEQYF
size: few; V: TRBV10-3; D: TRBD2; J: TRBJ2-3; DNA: TGTGCCATCAGTGAACGTTCCACTACTAGCGGGGGGGCCGGAGATACGCAGTATTTT; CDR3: CAISERSTTSGGAGDTQYF
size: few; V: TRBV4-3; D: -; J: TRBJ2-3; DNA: TGCGCCAGCAGCCAAGGGGCGAATACGCAGTATTTT; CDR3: CASSQGANTQYF
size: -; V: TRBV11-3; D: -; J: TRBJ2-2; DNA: TGTGCCAGCAGCTTGATCGGCAGCAACACCGGGGAGCTGTTTTTT; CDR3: CASSLIGSNTGELFF
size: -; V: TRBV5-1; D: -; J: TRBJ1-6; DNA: TGCGCCAGCACTTTCCAGAACATGATTAATTCACCCCTCCACTTT; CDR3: CASTFQNMINSPLHF
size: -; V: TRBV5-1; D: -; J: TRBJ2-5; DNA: TGCGCCAGCAGCCCATCACTTGGGGGGCAAGAGACCCAGTACTTC; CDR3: CASSPSLGGQETQYF
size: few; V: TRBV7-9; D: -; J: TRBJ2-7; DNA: TGTGCCAGCAGCGCTTGGGCAGGCTACGAGCAGTACTTC; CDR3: CASSAWAGYEQYF
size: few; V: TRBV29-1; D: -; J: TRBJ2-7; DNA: TGCAGCGTCTGGGCTGGGGGCGAGCAGTACTTC; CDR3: CSVWAGGEQYF
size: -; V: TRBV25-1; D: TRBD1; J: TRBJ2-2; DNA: TGTGCCAGCAACAGGGGGGAGAACACCGGGGAGCTGTTTTTT; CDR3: CASNRGENTGELFF
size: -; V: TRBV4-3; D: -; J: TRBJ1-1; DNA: TGCGCCAGCAGCCAAGTTTCAGGGATCCTGAACACTGAAGCTTTCTTT; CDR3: CASSQVSGILNTEAFF
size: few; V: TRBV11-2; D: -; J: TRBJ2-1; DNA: TGTGCCAGCAGCTTAGAATATGTATCCAATGAGCAGTTCTTC; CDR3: CASSLEYVSNEQFF
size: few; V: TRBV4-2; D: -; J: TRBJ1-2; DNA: TGTGCCAGCAGCCAAGACAGGCGGTATGGCTACACCTTC; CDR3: CASSQDRRYGYTF
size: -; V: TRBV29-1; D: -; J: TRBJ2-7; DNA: TGCAGCGTTGAAAGTGACAGGACTTACGAGCAGTACTTC; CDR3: CSVESDRTYEQYF
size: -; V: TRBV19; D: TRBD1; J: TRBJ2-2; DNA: TGTGCCAGTACCAAAAGAGGACAGGGGGACCACACCGGGGAGCTGTTTTTT; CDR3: CASTKRGQGDHTGELFF
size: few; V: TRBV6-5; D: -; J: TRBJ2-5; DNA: TGTGCCAGCAGTCGACTAGCGGACAGGGTGAAGACCCAGTACTTC; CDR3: CASSRLADRVKTQYF
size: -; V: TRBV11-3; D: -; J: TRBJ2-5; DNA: TGTGCCAGCAGCCCTAACGGGGGCAATAATCGAGAGACCCAGTACTTC; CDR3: CASSPNGGNNRETQYF
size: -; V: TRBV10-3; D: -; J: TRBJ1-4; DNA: TGTGCCATCAGTGAGTCAACAGGGAGGCGTGAAAAACTGTTTTTT; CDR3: CAISESTGRREKLFF
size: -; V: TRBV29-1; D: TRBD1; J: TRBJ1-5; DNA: TGCAGCGTTGCAACAGGGGTTGGACAGCCCCAGCATTTT; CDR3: CSVATGVGQPQHF
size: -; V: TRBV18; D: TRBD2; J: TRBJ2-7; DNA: TGTGCCAGCTCACCGTCGGGGGGAGCTGGCTACGAGCAGTACTTC; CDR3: CASSPSGGAGYEQYF
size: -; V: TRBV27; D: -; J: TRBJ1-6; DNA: TGTGCCAGCAGTTTGGAAGTGTGGTCACCCCTCCACTTT; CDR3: CASSLEVWSPLHF
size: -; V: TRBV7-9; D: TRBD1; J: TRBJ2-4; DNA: TGTGCCAGCAGCTTTTCCGGGACAGGGGTCGGCATTCAGTACTTC; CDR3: CASSFSGTGVGIQYF
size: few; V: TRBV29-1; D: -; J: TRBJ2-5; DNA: TGCAGCGTTGAAGATCAACAGGGTGGCCAGTACTTC; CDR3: CSVEDQQGGQYF
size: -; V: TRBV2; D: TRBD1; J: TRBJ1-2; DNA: TGTGCCAGCAGTGGGGACAGGGATGGCTACACCTTC; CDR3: CASSGDRDGYTF
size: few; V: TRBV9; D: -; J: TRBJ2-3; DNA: TGTGCCAGCAGCATACTGGACAGCTACACAGATACGCAGTATTTT; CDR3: CASSILDSYTDTQYF
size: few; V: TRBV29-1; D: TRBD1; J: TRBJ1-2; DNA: TGCAGCGTTGAGGGGACAGAGAATCCTCAGTATGGCTACACCTTC; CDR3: CSVEGTENPQYGYTF
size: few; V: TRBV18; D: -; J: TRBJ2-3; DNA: TGTGCCAGCTCACCAAAATGGGCAGATACGCAGTATTTT; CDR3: CASSPKWADTQYF
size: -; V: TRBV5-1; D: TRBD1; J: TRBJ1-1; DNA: TGCGCCAGCAGCATTTGGGACAGGGAGACTGAAGCTTTCTTT; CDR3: CASSIWDRETEAFF
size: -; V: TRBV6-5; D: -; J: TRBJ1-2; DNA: TGTGCCAGCAGTTACGAATCCAGCTATGGCTACACCTTC; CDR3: CASSYESSYGYTF
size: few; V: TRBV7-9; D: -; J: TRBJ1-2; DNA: TGTGCCAGCAGTAGGGACGATGGCTACACCTTC; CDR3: CASSRDDGYTF
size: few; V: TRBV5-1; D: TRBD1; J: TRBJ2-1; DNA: TGCGCCAGCAGCTTAAGAGGACAGGGCTCCTACAATGAGCAGTTCTTC; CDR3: CASSLRGQGSYNEQFF
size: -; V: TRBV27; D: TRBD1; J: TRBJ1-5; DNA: TGTGCCAGCAGTAAGGACAGGGAAAGGCAGCCCCAGCATTTT; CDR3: CASSKDRERQPQHF
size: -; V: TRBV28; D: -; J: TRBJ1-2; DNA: TGTGCCAGCAGTTTGGGCCCTTCGGGCAGTAAGGGCTACACCTTC; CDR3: CASSLGPSGSKGYTF
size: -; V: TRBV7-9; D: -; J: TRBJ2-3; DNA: TGTGCCAGCAGCTTAGCGTGGGCAGGGGAGAGCACAGATACGCAGTATTTT; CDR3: CASSLAWAGESTDTQYF